The 25 T cell receptor beta chains presented below share a single source sample, sequenced in a study of early T cells in non-severe SARS-CoV-2 infection. TCRdb reprocessed the 5' RACE reads via MiXCR and lists one record per CDR3 protein. The profile covers 50,000 to 70,000 distinct CDR3 sequences, with about 9.1% appearing a single time and about 9.4% taken by the ten largest. Input material: whole blood. Receptor source: an adult who was a healthcare worker with PCR-confirmed SARS-CoV-2 infection or an uninfected control (not recorded which).

This clonotype was detected many times. The chain employs TRBV6-6 and TRBJ2-3, with a weak D call TRBD1 (5 bases). Germline V gene data show CDR1 as MNHNY and CDR2 as SVGAGI (reference sequence). Deletions cut 5 bases from V and 0 bases from J, with 15 bases between. The CDR3 length is 16 residues. The CDR3 reads CASSTPTASSTDTQYF. For the CDR3, the DNA is TGTGCCAGCAGTACTCCGACAGCCTCTAGCACAGATACGCAGTATTTT.

This clonotype appeared many times. J is TRBJ1-1 and V is TRBV6-5; D remains ambiguous. V lost 7 bases, J lost 6 bases, and 9 bases lay in between. CDR1 and CDR2 (germline): MNHEY, SVGAGI. The CDR3 loop spans 11 amino acids. The CDR3 region is CASTRGPEAFF. CDR3 sequence (DNA): TGTGCCAGCACACGAGGACCTGAAGCTTTCTTT.

In its sample, this clonotype was seen many times. J is TRBJ2-1 and V is TRBV6-5; D is undetermined. Germline CDR1 reads MNHEY; CDR2 reads SVGAGI. The CDR3 contains 13 residues. V lost 4 bases to trimming and J lost 9 bases, with 13 bases between them. CDR3 coding DNA: TGTGCCAGCAGTTCCCCCCTTACGGGTGAGCAGTTCTTC. Translating gives CASSSPLTGEQFF.

In this sample, this clonotype turned up many times. The chain carries TRBV4-2 and TRBJ2-7, with 7 bases matching TRBD2. The CDR3 is 17 residues long. Germline V lookup: CDR1 LGHNA, CDR2 YNFKEQ. With 1 base clipped from V and 7 bases from J, the junction kept 16 bases outside the gene matches. The CDR3 loop reads CASSQVFAAGRQGEQYF. The DNA of the CDR3 is TGTGCCAGCAGCCAAGTTTTTGCAGCGGGAAGGCAGGGAGAGCAGTACTTC.

This clonotype has a count of ten or more. The chain recombines TRBV6-5 with TRBJ2-5; D is uncertain. Trimming took 6 bases from V and 4 from J, leaving 18 bases between them. Germline V gene data show CDR1 as MNHEY and CDR2 as SVGAGI. This CDR3 spans 15 amino acids. The CDR3 region has the DNA TGTGCCAGCAGGTCGGGCGGACCCCTTCGAGAGACCCAGTACTTC. This codes for CASRSGGPLRETQYF.

Comments on this clonotype: One end of the junction fails to match germline, which may point to a read error. This chain joins TRBV15 and TRBJ2-1; D is unresolved. The CDR3 loop spans 11 amino acids. The V gene's germline CDR1 is LNHNV and CDR2 YYDKDF (reference sequence). The CDR3 sequence: CATSRAGPVLF. CDR3 in DNA: TGTGCCACCAGCAGAGCCGGACCCGTACTCTTC.

In its sample, this clonotype was seen many times. This sequence joins TRBV11-1 and TRBJ2-1; D gene ambiguous. Germline lookup yields CDR1 SGHAT and CDR2 FQDESV (reference sequence). Between the trimmed V and J ends, which lost 6 bases and 7 bases, there was a span of 19 bases. The CDR3 totals 15 residues. The CDR3 reads CASSFALVGWNEQFF. The CDR3 DNA sequence: TGTGCCAGCAGTTTCGCCCTCGTCGGGTGGAATGAGCAGTTCTTC.

This clonotype was seen ten or more times. The chain recombines TRBV12-3 or TRBV12-4 with TRBJ2-7; D perhaps matches TRBD2 (5 bases). This CDR3 is built from 13 residues. The V gene lost 2 bases and the J gene lost 1 base, with 6 bases spanning the gap. The CDR3 protein is CASSLRGSYEQYF. Here the CDR3 DNA reads TGTGCCAGCAGTTTACGGGGATCCTACGAGCAGTACTTC.

This clonotype occurred a few times. This chain joins TRBV7-6 and TRBJ2-7; TRBD2 aligns across 11 bases. There are 18 residues in the CDR3. Trimming cost V 0 bases and J 0 bases; bases outside gene matches: 7. Germline V gene data show CDR1 as SGHVS and CDR2 as FNYEAQ. The CDR3 reads CASSLADQTSGASYEQYF. The CDR3 DNA is TGTGCCAGCAGCTTAGCCGACCAGACTAGCGGGGCCTCCTACGAGCAGTACTTC.

The chain joins TRBV6-5 to TRBJ2-7, with a weak D call TRBD1 (6 bases). Trimming left V 5 bases short and J 0 bases short, with 11 bases between. Per the germline V gene, CDR1 is MNHEY and CDR2 is SVGAGI. This CDR3 region has 14 residues. CDR3 nucleotides: TGTGCCAGCAGTAGGAGACAGGACTCCTACGAGCAGTACTTC. This translates into CASSRRQDSYEQYF.

In its sample, this clonotype was seen many times. The chain joins TRBV4-2 to TRBJ2-7; 8 nucleotides agree with TRBD1. V was pared by 11 bases and J by 3 bases, with 3 bases of the junction left unmatched. Germline CDR1 is LGHNA and CDR2 is YNFKEQ. This CDR3 has 11 amino acids. DNA for the CDR3: TGTGCCGTCGGGACAGGCTACGAGCAGTACTTC. Encoded protein: CAVGTGYEQYF.

A note on this clonotype: Possible read error: a much larger clone is one base away. The chain joins TRBV18 to TRBJ2-1; 8 bases are a match to TRBD1. This CDR3 is built from 14 residues. J lost 3 bases, V lost 3 bases, and 1 base had no gene match. Germline V lookup: CDR1 KGHSH, CDR2 LQKENI. CDR3 coding DNA: TGTGCCAGCTCACCGACAGGGGACTACAATGAGCAGTTCTTC. Residues: CASSPTGDYNEQFF.

This clonotype was seen a handful of times. The V and J genes are TRBV29-1 and TRBJ1-2, with D unclear. V was clipped by 3 bases and J by 2 bases, with 4 bases between them. CDR1 and CDR2 from the germline V gene are SQVTM and ANQGSEA. The CDR3 has 11 amino acids. CDR3 bases: TGCAGCGTTGACGGGAACTATGGCTACACCTTC. Residues: CSVDGNYGYTF.

The chain recombines TRBV28 with TRBJ2-3; the D gene is possibly TRBD1 (6 bases). The CDR3 spans 16 residues. Germline V gene sequence: CDR1 MDHEN, CDR2 SYDVKM. V was trimmed by 3 bases and J by 3 bases, leaving 16 bases between them. The CDR3 spells CASSFSTGVGTDTQYF. The CDR3 bases are TGTGCCAGCAGTTTCTCGACAGGAGTAGGGACAGATACGCAGTATTTT.

The table lists this clonotype with many counts. This chain uses TRBV11-2 with TRBJ2-7; a possible D gene is TRBD2 (6 bases). The germline V gene has CDR1 SGHAT and CDR2 FQNNGV. V gave up 5 bases and J gave up 5 bases, with 16 bases separating them. The CDR3 spans 14 residues. The CDR3 is CASSPLRDFNEQYF. The CDR3 nucleotides are TGTGCCAGCAGCCCCCTAAGGGACTTCAACGAGCAGTACTTC.

In this sample, this clonotype turned up a few times. The chain recombines TRBV6-6 with TRBJ2-5; 7 nucleotides match TRBD1. This CDR3 has 14 residues. V shed 6 bases and J 3 bases; nucleotides not matched to a gene: 7. The germline CDR1 and CDR2 sequences are MNHNY and SVGAGI (reference sequence). This CDR3 is CASSRRQGKETQYF. CDR3 DNA: TGTGCCAGCAGCCGCAGACAGGGTAAAGAGACCCAGTACTTC.

As concerns this clonotype: One base away lies a much larger clone, so this may be a sequencing read error. The chain combines TRBV28 with TRBJ1-2; 7 bases fit TRBD1. Germline assignment: CDR1 MDHEN and CDR2 SYDVKM. With 4 bases clipped from V and 7 bases from J, the junction kept 9 bases outside the gene matches. The CDR3 contains 14 residues. CDR3 bases: TGTGCCAGCAGTTCCTGCTACAGGGGCGGTGGCTACACCTTC. Protein product: CASSSCYRGGGYTF.

Ten or more counts support this clonotype. This chain joins TRBV20-1 and TRBJ1-1; 10 nucleotides match TRBD1. The CDR3 runs 14 residues. Germline V gives CDR1 DFQATT, CDR2 SNEGSKA (reference sequence). With 5 bases clipped from V and 5 bases from J, the junction kept 8 bases outside the gene matches. The chain's CDR3 is CSAPGQGGTTEAFF. CDR3 sequence (DNA): TGCAGTGCTCCCGGACAGGGGGGAACAACTGAAGCTTTCTTT.

This clonotype has ten or more counts. This rearrangement joins TRBV27 to TRBJ1-1; 7 bases map to TRBD1. The length of the CDR3 is 12 residues. The germline CDR1 and CDR2 sequences are MNHEY and SMNVEV (reference sequence). Trimming removed 7 bases from V and 10 bases from J; junction bases left unmatched: 9. In DNA form, the CDR3 reads TGTGCCAGCACCCGACAGGGCCCTGGAGCTTTCTTT. Its translation: CASTRQGPGAFF.

This clonotype came up a few times. The rearrangement links TRBV20-1 to TRBJ1-5; D not resolved. The germline gives CDR1 DFQATT, CDR2 SNEGSKA (reference sequence). V was clipped by 3 bases and J by 4 bases, with 16 bases between them. The CDR3 consists of 15 residues. In DNA form, the CDR3 reads TGCAGTGCTAGCCGCGTGGGGATCCTAAATCAGCCCCAGCATTTT. It is translated as CSASRVGILNQPQHF.

The chain is built from TRBV19 and TRBJ2-1; no definite D call. This CDR3 comprises 14 residues. V lost 5 bases to trimming and J lost 3 bases, with 11 bases between them. In germline, CDR1 is LNHDA, CDR2 SQIVND (reference sequence). In nucleotides, the CDR3 is TGTGCCAGTAGTCACGGACGGAGCTACAATGAGCAGTTCTTC. Translating it yields CASSHGRSYNEQFF. The full variable domain, in which reference TRBV19 and TRBJ2-1 provide the parts outside the CDR3, is DGGITQSPKYLFRKEGQNVTLSCEQNLNHDAMYWYRQDPGQGLRLIYYSQIVNDFQKGDIAEGYSVSREKKESFPLTVTSAQKNPTAFYLCASSHGRSYNEQFFGPGTRLTVL.

The table lists this clonotype with many counts. The rearrangement links TRBV23-1 to TRBJ2-5; a possible D gene is TRBD1 (5 bases). TRBV23-1 is an ORF, with its function uncertain. The CDR3 contains 15 residues. Trimming removed 0 bases at V and 5 bases at J, with 13 bases between. CDR3 region: CASSQSTAGYETQYF. In DNA form, the CDR3 reads TGCGCCAGCAGTCAATCGACGGCAGGGTACGAGACCCAGTACTTC.

At least ten counts were recorded for this clonotype. The chain has TRBV9 and TRBJ2-3; no reliable D call. The V end was cut by 4 bases, the J end by 1 base, with 7 bases between. Germline CDR1 reads SGDLS; CDR2 reads YYNGEE. The CDR3 has 13 amino acids. CDR3 sequence: CASSPARTDTQYF. The CDR3 nucleotides are TGTGCCAGCAGCCCTGCCCGCACAGATACGCAGTATTTT.

The sample holds many counts of this clonotype. The chain uses TRBV11-2 and TRBJ2-1; perhaps D is TRBD1 or TRBD2 (5 bases each). This CDR3 is built from 18 residues. The V gene's germline CDR1 is SGHAT and CDR2 FQNNGV. Trimming removed 4 bases at V and 0 bases at J, with 19 bases between. The CDR3 region has the DNA TGTGCCAGCAGCTCACCCGGGGCGACGCTTAGCTCCTACAATGAGCAGTTCTTC. Its protein product is CASSSPGATLSSYNEQFF.

In this sample, this clonotype turned up many times. The gene calls are TRBV7-9 and TRBJ2-5, with a possible D match to TRBD1 (5 bases). Trimming removed 4 bases at V and 2 bases at J, with 8 bases between. The CDR3 is 13 amino acids. Germline-derived CDR1 and CDR2 are SEHNR and FQNEAQ (reference sequence). CDR3 in DNA: TGTGCCAGCAGCTCGACAGCTCAAGAGACCCAGTACTTC. Translation gives CASSSTAQETQYF.